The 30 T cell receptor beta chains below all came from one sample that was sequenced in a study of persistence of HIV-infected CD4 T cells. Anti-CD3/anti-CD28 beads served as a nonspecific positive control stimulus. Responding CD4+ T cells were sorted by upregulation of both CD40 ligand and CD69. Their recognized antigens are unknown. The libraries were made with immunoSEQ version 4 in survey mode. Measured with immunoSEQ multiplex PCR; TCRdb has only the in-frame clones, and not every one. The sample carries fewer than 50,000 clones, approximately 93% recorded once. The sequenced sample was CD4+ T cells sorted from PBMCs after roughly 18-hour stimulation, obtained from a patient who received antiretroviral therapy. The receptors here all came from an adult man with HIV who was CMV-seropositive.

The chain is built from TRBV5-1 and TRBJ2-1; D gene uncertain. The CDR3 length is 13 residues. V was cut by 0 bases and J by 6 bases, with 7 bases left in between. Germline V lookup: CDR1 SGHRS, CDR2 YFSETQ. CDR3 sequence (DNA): TGCGCCAGCAGCTTGGACTGGGCCAATGAGCAGTTCTTC. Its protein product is CASSLDWANEQFF.

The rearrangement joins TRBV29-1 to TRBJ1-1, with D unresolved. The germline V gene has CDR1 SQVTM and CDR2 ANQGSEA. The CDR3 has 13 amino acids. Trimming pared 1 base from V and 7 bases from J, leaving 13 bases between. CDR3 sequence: CSVEGVRVGEAFF. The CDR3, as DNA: TGCAGCGTTGAAGGAGTCCGGGTTGGTGAAGCTTTCTTT. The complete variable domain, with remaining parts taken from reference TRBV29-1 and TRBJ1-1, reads SAVISQKPSRDICQRGTSLTIQCQVDSQVTMMFWYRQQPGQSLTLIATANQGSEATYESGFVIDKFPISRPNLTFSTLTVSNMSPEDSSIYLCSVEGVRVGEAFFGQGTRLTVV.

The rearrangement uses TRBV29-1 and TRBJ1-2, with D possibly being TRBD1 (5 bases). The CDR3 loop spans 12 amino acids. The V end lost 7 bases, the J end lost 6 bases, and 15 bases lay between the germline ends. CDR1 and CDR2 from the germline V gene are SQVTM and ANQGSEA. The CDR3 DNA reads TGCAGCGCCGATGGTGGGGGGGATGGCTACACCTTC. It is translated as CSADGGGDGYTF.

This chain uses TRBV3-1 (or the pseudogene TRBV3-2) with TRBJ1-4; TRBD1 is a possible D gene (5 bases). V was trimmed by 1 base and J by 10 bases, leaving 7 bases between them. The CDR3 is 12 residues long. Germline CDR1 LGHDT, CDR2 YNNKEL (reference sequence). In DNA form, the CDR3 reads TGTGCCAGCAGCCAAGCTGGGGGAAAACTGTTTTTT. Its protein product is CASSQAGGKLFF.

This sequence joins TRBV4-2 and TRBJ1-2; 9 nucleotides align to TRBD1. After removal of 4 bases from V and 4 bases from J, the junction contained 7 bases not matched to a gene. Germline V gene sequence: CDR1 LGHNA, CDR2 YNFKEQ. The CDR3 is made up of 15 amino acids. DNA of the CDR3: TGTGCCAGCAGCCCCAGGGACAGGGCCCTCTATGGCTACACCTTC. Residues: CASSPRDRALYGYTF.

The DNA of the CDR3 is TGTGCCACCGGGACAGCATACGAGCAGTACTTC. Translated: CATGTAYEQYF. The rearrangement joins TRBV24-1 to TRBJ2-7, with TRBD1 identical over 7 bases. Losses at the gene ends were 9 bases for V and 4 bases for J; bases not matched to a gene: 2. Germline CDR1 and CDR2: KGHDR and SFDVKD. The length of the CDR3 is 11 residues.

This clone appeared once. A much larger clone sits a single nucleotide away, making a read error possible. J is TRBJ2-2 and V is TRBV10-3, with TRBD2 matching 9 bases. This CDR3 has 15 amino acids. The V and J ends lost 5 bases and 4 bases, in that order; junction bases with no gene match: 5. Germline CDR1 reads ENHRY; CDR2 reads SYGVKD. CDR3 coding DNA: TGTGCCATCAGTTCTGGCGGGGGGGGCACCGGGGAGCTGTTTTTT. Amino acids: CAISSGGGGTGELFF.

The CDR3 DNA sequence: TGTGCCAGCAGCAAAGCGGCTCCGAGGGTCCCAGATACGCAGTATTTT. Translating gives CASSKAAPRVPDTQYF. The rearrangement links TRBV21-1 to TRBJ2-3; the D call of TRBD2 is as the table states it, not checked on the DNA. TRBV21-1 is flagged as a pseudogene. This CDR3 is built from 16 residues.

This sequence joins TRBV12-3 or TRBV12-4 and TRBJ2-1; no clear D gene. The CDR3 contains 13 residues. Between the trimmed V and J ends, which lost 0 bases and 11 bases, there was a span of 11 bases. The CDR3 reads CASSLAERQQQFF. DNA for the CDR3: TGTGCCAGCAGTTTAGCAGAACGCCAACAGCAGTTCTTC.

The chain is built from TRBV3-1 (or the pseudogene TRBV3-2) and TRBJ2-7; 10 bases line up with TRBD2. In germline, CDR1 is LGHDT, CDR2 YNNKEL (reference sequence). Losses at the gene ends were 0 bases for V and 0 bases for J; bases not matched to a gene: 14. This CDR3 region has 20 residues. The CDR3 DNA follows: TGTGCCAGCAGCCAAGATTTATGGGACAGTGGACTAGCGGCCTCCTACGAGCAGTACTTC. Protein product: CASSQDLWDSGLAASYEQYF.

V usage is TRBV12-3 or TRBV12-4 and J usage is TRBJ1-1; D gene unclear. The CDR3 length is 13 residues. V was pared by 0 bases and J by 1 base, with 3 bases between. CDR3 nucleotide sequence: TGTGCCAGCAGTTTAGCAGAGAACACTGAAGCTTTCTTT. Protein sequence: CASSLAENTEAFF.

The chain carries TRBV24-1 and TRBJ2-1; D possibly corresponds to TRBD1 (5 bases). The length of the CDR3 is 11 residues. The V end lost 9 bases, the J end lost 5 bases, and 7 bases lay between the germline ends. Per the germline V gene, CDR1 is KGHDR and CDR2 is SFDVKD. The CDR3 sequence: CATQGNNEQFF. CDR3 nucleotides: TGTGCCACCCAGGGAAACAATGAGCAGTTCTTC.

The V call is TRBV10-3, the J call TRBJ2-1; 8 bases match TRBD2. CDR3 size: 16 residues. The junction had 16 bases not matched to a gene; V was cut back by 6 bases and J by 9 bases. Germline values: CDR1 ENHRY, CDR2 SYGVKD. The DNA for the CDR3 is TGTGCCATCAGGCCCGAAGGGGGACTAGTAGACGGTGAGCAGTTCTTC. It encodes CAIRPEGGLVDGEQFF.

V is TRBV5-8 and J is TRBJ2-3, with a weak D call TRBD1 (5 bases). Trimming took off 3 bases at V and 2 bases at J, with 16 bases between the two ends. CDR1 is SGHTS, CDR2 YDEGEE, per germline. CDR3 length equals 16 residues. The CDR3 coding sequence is TGTGCCAGCAGCTCAGTTCAGACAGTCCTCACAGATACGCAGTATTTT. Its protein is CASSSVQTVLTDTQYF.

For the CDR3, the DNA is TGTGCCAGCAGTTTTGGGGGCAAGGCTTTCTTT. The encoded protein is CASSFGGKAFF. The chain is built from TRBV28 and TRBJ1-1; D is possibly TRBD1 (6 bases). V was clipped by 3 bases and J by 11 bases, with 10 bases between them. This CDR3 region has 11 residues. Germline assignment: CDR1 MDHEN and CDR2 SYDVKM.

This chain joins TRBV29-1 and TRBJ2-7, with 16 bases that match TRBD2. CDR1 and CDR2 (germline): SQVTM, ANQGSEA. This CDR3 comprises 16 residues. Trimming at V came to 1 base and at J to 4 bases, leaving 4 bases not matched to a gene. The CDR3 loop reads CSVEGGTSGGEYEQYF. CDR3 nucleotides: TGCAGCGTTGAAGGTGGGACTAGCGGGGGGGAATACGAGCAGTACTTC.

The CDR3 nucleotides are TGTGCCAGCAGCTATGACGGGCAGGTGGGTCAGCCCCAGCATTTT. Encoded protein: CASSYDGQVGQPQHF. The chain couples TRBV9 to TRBJ1-5, with D unresolved. Per the germline V gene, CDR1 is SGDLS and CDR2 is YYNGEE. The CDR3 covers 15 residues. The germline V and J ends were trimmed by 4 bases and 6 bases, with 17 bases remaining between them.

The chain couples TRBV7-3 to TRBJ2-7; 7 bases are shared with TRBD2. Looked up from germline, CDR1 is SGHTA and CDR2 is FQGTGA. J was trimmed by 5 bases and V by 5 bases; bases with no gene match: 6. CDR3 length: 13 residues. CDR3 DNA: TGTGCCAGCAGCCCAACTGGGGGGGACGAGCAGTACTTC. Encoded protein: CASSPTGGDEQYF.

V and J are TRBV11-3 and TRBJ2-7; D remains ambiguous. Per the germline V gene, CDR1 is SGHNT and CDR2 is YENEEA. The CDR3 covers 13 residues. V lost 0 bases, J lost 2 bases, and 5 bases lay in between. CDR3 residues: CASSLEGTYEQYF. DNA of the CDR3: TGTGCCAGCAGCTTAGAAGGTACCTACGAGCAGTACTTC.

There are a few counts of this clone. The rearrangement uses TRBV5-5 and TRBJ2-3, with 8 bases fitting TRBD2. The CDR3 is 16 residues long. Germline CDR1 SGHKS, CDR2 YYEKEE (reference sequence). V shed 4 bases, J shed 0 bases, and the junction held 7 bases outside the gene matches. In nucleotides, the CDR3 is TGTGCCAGCAGCCCGATACTAGCGGTTAGCACAGATACGCAGTATTTT. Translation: CASSPILAVSTDTQYF.

CDR3 sequence reads: CATSDQGQGSNQPQHF. CDR3 in DNA: TGTGCCACCAGTGACCAGGGACAGGGGAGCAATCAGCCCCAGCATTTT. This sequence joins TRBV24-1 and TRBJ1-5, with 10 bases fitting TRBD1. Per germline, CDR1 KGHDR and CDR2 SFDVKD. This CDR3 has 16 amino acids. Unmatched junction bases numbered 3, after V lost 4 bases and J lost 1 base.

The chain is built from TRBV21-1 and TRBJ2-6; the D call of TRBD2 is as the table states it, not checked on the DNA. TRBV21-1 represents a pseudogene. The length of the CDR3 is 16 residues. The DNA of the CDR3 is TGTGCCAGCCCCCAGACTAGTTGGTCTGGGGCCAACGTCCTGACTTTC. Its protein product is CASPQTSWSGANVLTF.

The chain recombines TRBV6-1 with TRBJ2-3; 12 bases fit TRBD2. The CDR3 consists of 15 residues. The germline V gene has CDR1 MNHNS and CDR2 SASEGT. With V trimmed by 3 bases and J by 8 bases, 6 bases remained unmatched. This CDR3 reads CASSDTSGGFFTQYF. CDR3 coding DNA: TGTGCCAGCAGTGATACTAGCGGGGGGTTTTTTACGCAGTATTTT.

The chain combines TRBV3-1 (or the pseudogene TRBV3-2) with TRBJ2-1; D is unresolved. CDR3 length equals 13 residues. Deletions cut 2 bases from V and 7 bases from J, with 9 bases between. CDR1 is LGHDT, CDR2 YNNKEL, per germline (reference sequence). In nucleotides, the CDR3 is TGTGCCAGCAGCCAAAGTAGTCCAAATGAGCAGTTCTTC. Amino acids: CASSQSSPNEQFF.

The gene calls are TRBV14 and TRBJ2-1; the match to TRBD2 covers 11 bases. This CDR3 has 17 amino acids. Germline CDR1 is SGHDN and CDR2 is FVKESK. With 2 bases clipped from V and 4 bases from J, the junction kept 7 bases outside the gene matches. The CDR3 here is CASSQPSSGGPYNEQFF. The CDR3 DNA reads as TGTGCCAGCAGCCAACCTTCTAGCGGGGGGCCGTACAATGAGCAGTTCTTC.

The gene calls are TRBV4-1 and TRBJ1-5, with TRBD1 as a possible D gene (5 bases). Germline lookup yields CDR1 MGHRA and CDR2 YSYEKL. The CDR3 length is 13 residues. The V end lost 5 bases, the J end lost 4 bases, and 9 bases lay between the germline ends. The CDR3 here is CASSMSGNQPQHF. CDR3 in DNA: TGCGCCAGCAGCATGTCAGGGAATCAGCCCCAGCATTTT.

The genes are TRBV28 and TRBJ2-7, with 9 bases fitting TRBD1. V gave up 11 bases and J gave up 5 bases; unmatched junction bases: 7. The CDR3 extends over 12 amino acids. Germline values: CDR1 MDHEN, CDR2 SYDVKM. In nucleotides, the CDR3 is TGTGCCGGGGGGACAGGGCCCCACGAGCAGTACTTC. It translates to CAGGTGPHEQYF.

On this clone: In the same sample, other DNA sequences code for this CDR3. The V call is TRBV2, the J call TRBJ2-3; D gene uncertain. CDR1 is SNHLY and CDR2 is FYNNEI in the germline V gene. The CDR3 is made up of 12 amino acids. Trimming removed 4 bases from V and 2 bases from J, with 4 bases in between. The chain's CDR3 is CASSVATDTQYF. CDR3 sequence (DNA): TGTGCCAGCAGTGTGGCCACAGATACGCAGTATTTT.

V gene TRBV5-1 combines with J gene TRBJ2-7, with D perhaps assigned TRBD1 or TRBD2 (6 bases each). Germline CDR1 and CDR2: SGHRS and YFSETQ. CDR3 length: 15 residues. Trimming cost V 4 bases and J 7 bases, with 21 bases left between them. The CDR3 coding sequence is TGCGCCAGCAGCCCCAAGGGGGGACCGATGGGGGAGCAGTACTTC. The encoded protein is CASSPKGGPMGEQYF.

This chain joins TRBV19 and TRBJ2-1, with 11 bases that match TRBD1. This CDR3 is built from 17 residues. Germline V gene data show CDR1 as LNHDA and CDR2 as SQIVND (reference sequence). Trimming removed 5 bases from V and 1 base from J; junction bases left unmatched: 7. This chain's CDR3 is CASSVGTGGWSYNEQFF. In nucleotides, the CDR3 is TGTGCCAGTAGTGTTGGGACAGGGGGATGGTCCTACAATGAGCAGTTCTTC. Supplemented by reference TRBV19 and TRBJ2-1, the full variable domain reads DGGITQSPKYLFRKEGQNVTLSCEQNLNHDAMYWYRQDPGQGLRLIYYSQIVNDFQKGDIAEGYSVSREKKESFPLTVTSAQKNPTAFYLCASSVGTGGWSYNEQFFGPGTRLTVL.